This passage covers 28 T cell receptor beta chains from one sample sequenced in a study of cytomegalovirus exposure and HLA in healthy donors. Clones were sequenced by immunoSEQ multiplex PCR, and TCRdb holds only the in-frame ones, with some missing. Among about 140,000 clones, 87% were seen once, and the ten largest hold 4.5% to 5.5%. The sequenced sample was PBMCs. The receptors derive from a man in his late teens or twenties in good health and CMV-seropositive.

The chain uses TRBV27 and TRBJ1-5, with D perhaps TRBD1 (6 bases). CDR1 is MNHEY, CDR2 SMNVEV, per germline (reference sequence). V lost 3 bases and J lost 6, with 9 bases in between. The CDR3 has 13 amino acids. This CDR3 is CASSFRGTQPQHF. For the CDR3, the DNA is TGTGCCAGCAGTTTCAGGGGAACTCAGCCCCAGCATTTT.

The rearrangement uses TRBV4-1 and TRBJ1-1; 8 bases agree with TRBD1. The V gene end was trimmed by 5 bases and the J gene end by 1 base; junction bases not matched to a gene: 12. Germline CDR1 is MGHRA and CDR2 is YSYEKL. The CDR3 covers 17 residues. DNA of the CDR3: TGCGCCAGCAGCTCCTCGAGGACAGGGACAACGAACACTGAAGCTTTCTTT. It encodes CASSSSRTGTTNTEAFF.

The chain couples TRBV5-1 to TRBJ2-5, with TRBD2 identical over 11 bases. V dropped 3 bases and J dropped 2; count of bases not matched to a gene: 12. The CDR3 contains 18 residues. The V gene's germline CDR1 is SGHRS and CDR2 YFSETQ. CDR3 region: CASSSQTSGTKLQETQYF. CDR3 nucleotides: TGCGCCAGCAGCTCCCAGACTAGCGGGACTAAATTGCAAGAGACCCAGTACTTC.

The chain carries TRBV9 and TRBJ2-7; 10 nucleotides align to TRBD1. Germline-derived CDR1 and CDR2 are SGDLS and YYNGEE. The CDR3 consists of 15 residues. Trimming removed 3 bases from V and 4 bases from J; junction bases left unmatched: 7. The CDR3 sequence: CASSESTGGTYEQYF. The CDR3, as DNA: TGTGCCAGCAGCGAGTCGACAGGGGGCACGTACGAGCAGTACTTC.

This clone showed up just once. The rearrangement uses TRBV11-2 and TRBJ2-7; D might be TRBD2 (6 bases). Germline V gene sequence: CDR1 SGHAT, CDR2 FQNNGV. V was trimmed by 5 bases and J by 7 bases, leaving 27 bases between them. This CDR3 contains 17 residues. CDR3 sequence reads: CASSPSRIRTMVGEQYF. As DNA, the CDR3 is TGTGCCAGCAGCCCAAGTAGGATCCGGACTATGGTTGGGGAGCAGTACTTC.

The rearrangement joins TRBV2 to TRBJ2-5; D is unresolved. The CDR3 contains 13 residues. With 2 bases removed from V and 6 bases from J, the gap between germline ends came to 10 bases. The germline V gene encodes CDR1 SNHLY and CDR2 FYNNEI. The CDR3 DNA reads TGTGCCAGCAGTGAATCGGGTTCGAAGACCCAGTACTTC. It codes for CASSESGSKTQYF. Based on the CDR3 plus reference TRBV2 and TRBJ2-5, the full variable domain is EPEVTQTPSHQVTQMGQEVILRCVPISNHLYFYWYRQILGQKVEFLVSFYNNEISEKSEIFDDQFSVERPDGSNFTLKIRSTKLEDSAMYFCASSESGSKTQYFGPGTRLLVL.

The chain links TRBV27 to TRBJ2-5; 13 bases are shared with TRBD2. Germline assignment: CDR1 MNHEY and CDR2 SMNVEV (reference sequence). Trimming at V came to 9 bases and at J to 2 bases, leaving 0 bases not matched to a gene. This CDR3 spans 13 amino acids. The CDR3: CARLAGGQETQYF. Written as DNA, the CDR3 is TGTGCCAGACTAGCGGGGGGGCAAGAGACCCAGTACTTC.

The chain couples TRBV29-1 to TRBJ1-2, with D hard to call. Between the trimmed V and J ends, which lost 6 bases and 2 bases, there was a span of 10 bases. Germline loops: CDR1 SQVTM, CDR2 ANQGSEA. There are 12 residues in the CDR3. The CDR3 sequence: CSVDGLNYGYTF. The DNA for the CDR3 is TGCAGCGTGGATGGACTCAACTATGGCTACACCTTC.

The chain uses TRBV6-6 and TRBJ1-1; 9 bases map to TRBD1. Losses at the gene ends were 5 bases for V and 1 base for J; bases not matched to a gene: 2. Germline V lookup: CDR1 MNHNY, CDR2 SVGAGI (reference sequence). The CDR3 length is 14 residues. CDR3 sequence reads: CASSQQGANTEAFF. The DNA for the CDR3 is TGTGCCAGCAGTCAACAGGGGGCGAACACTGAAGCTTTCTTT.

Only a few counts were recorded for this clone. The chain combines TRBV4-1 with TRBJ1-4, with unresolved D. Germline loops: CDR1 MGHRA, CDR2 YSYEKL. This CDR3 comprises 13 residues. The V gene lost 8 bases and the J gene lost 7 bases, with 14 bases spanning the gap. The CDR3 sequence is CASYEGEGEKLFF. The CDR3, as DNA: TGCGCCAGCTACGAGGGTGAAGGTGAAAAACTGTTTTTT.

This clone was counted between two and nine times. The chain uses TRBV29-1 and TRBJ1-4; the D is unclear. The CDR3 extends over 12 amino acids. CDR1 and CDR2 from the germline V gene are SQVTM and ANQGSEA. Trimming took 5 bases from V and 5 from J, leaving 9 bases between them. The CDR3 protein is CSVRDVNEKLFF. As DNA, the CDR3 is TGCAGCGTTCGGGATGTCAATGAAAAACTGTTTTTT.

The V call is TRBV19, the J call TRBJ1-5, with D maybe TRBD1 (5 bases). This CDR3 contains 13 residues. V gave up 4 bases and J gave up 4 bases, with 8 bases separating them. Germline V lookup: CDR1 LNHDA, CDR2 SQIVND (reference sequence). Written as DNA, the CDR3 is TGTGCCAGTAGTAACGGGGGAAATCAGCCCCAGCATTTT. As protein: CASSNGGNQPQHF.

The gene calls are TRBV27 and TRBJ1-2; 9 bases match TRBD1. This CDR3 region has 16 residues. The germline gives CDR1 MNHEY, CDR2 SMNVEV (reference sequence). J gave up 7 bases and V 5 bases, and 14 bases lay outside the gene matches. CDR3 protein: CASSRRTGVGAGGYTF. CDR3 nucleotide sequence: TGTGCCAGCAGTCGGAGGACAGGGGTTGGGGCTGGTGGCTACACCTTC.

The chain couples TRBV5-6 to TRBJ2-7, with D maybe TRBD2 (6 bases). Trimming stripped 0 bases from V and 1 base from J, with 11 bases between. Germline V gene lookup returns CDR1 SGHDT and CDR2 YYEEEE. The CDR3 length is 15 residues. Written as DNA, the CDR3 is TGTGCCAGCAGCTTGGGGACTACCCCATCCTACGAGCAGTACTTC. Translated, it gives CASSLGTTPSYEQYF.

The chain couples TRBV12-5 to TRBJ2-2, with 12 bases matching TRBD2. The germline V gene has CDR1 LGHNT and CDR2 FRNRAP. Germline trimming cut 0 bases from V and 4 bases from J; bases unmatched to any gene: 3. The CDR3 consists of 17 residues. CDR3: CASGLVLAGGTTGELFF. The DNA of the CDR3 is TGTGCTAGTGGTTTGGTACTAGCGGGGGGAACCACCGGGGAGCTGTTTTTT.

The chain combines TRBV25-1 with TRBJ1-1, with D hard to call. The CDR3 extends over 11 amino acids. The V and J ends lost 7 bases and 1 base respectively, with 4 bases between them. Germline values: CDR1 MGHDK, CDR2 SYGVNS. CDR3 loop: CASKQNTEAFF. Written as DNA, the CDR3 is TGTGCCAGCAAACAGAACACTGAAGCTTTCTTT.

This clone was detected only once. The J gene is TRBJ2-2, the V gene TRBV28, with no clear D. The germline gives CDR1 MDHEN, CDR2 SYDVKM. Trimming cost V 6 bases and J 2 bases, with 7 bases left between them. This CDR3 has 13 residues. DNA of the CDR3: TGTGCCAGCAGGCAACAAAACACCGGGGAGCTGTTTTTT. Amino acids: CASRQQNTGELFF.

The rearrangement joins TRBV6-5 to TRBJ2-7; no reliable D call. In germline, CDR1 is MNHEY, CDR2 SVGAGI. V shed 0 bases and J shed 0 bases, with 9 bases lying between them. The CDR3 has 15 residues. The CDR3 DNA reads TGTGCCAGCAGTTACTCGAGCAGGTTCTCCTACGAGCAGTACTTC. Its translation is CASSYSSRFSYEQYF.

The chain employs TRBV4-1 and TRBJ1-5; TRBD1 matches at 9 bases. V was pared by 3 bases and J by 6 bases, with 3 bases of the junction left unmatched. This CDR3 spans 14 amino acids. Germline V gives CDR1 MGHRA, CDR2 YSYEKL. The CDR3 DNA sequence: TGCGCCAGCAGCCATCCGGGACAGGGTCAGCCCCAGCATTTT. This gives the protein CASSHPGQGQPQHF.

This clone has just one count. The CDR3 DNA is TGTGCCTGGAGTGTGAGGCTAGCGAACAATGAGCAGTTCTTC. Protein: CAWSVRLANNEQFF. V gene TRBV30 combines with J gene TRBJ2-1; possibly TRBD2 for D (6 bases). Looked up from germline, CDR1 is GTSNPN and CDR2 is SVGIG (reference sequence). V gave up 0 bases and J gave up 5 bases, with 11 bases separating them. This CDR3 is built from 14 residues.

The chain joins TRBV9 to TRBJ1-4; 8 bases match TRBD1. CDR1 and CDR2 from the germline V gene are SGDLS and YYNGEE. The length of the CDR3 is 14 residues. After removal of 2 bases from V and 7 bases from J, the junction contained 4 bases not matched to a gene. Here the CDR3 reads CASSVGQGGEKLFF. In DNA form, the CDR3 reads TGTGCCAGCAGCGTCGGACAGGGAGGTGAAAAACTGTTTTTT. Combining the CDR3 with reference TRBV9 and TRBJ1-4 gives the whole variable domain DSGVTQTPKHLITATGQRVTLRCSPRSGDLSVYWYQQSLDQGLQFLIQYYNGEERAKGNILERFSAQQFPDLHSELNLSSLELGDSALYFCASSVGQGGEKLFFGSGTQLSVL.

V gene TRBV28 combines with J gene TRBJ2-5; 7 bases agree with TRBD1. The CDR3 contains 14 residues. Per germline, CDR1 MDHEN and CDR2 SYDVKM. Losses at the gene ends were 5 bases for V and 5 bases for J; bases not matched to a gene: 8. DNA for the CDR3: TGTGCCAGCAGTGCACAGGGGAATGGGGAGACCCAGTACTTC. Protein: CASSAQGNGETQYF.

This clone was picked up one time. The V call is TRBV19, the J call TRBJ1-5; 7 bases map to TRBD1. The CDR3 sequence is 16 residues long. Germline assignment: CDR1 LNHDA and CDR2 SQIVND (reference sequence). Unmatched junction bases numbered 10, after V lost 4 bases and J lost 4 bases. CDR3 nucleotides: TGTGCCAGTAGTACCCTAACGAGGGGGCGAAATCAGCCCCAGCATTTT. Translating it yields CASSTLTRGRNQPQHF. Full variable domain (outside the CDR3, taken from reference TRBV19 and TRBJ1-5): DGGITQSPKYLFRKEGQNVTLSCEQNLNHDAMYWYRQDPGQGLRLIYYSQIVNDFQKGDIAEGYSVSREKKESFPLTVTSAQKNPTAFYLCASSTLTRGRNQPQHFGDGTRLSIL.

The J gene is TRBJ2-2, the V gene TRBV5-1; D not certain. This CDR3 region has 12 residues. CDR1 and CDR2 from the germline V gene are SGHRS and YFSETQ. The germline V and J ends were trimmed by 2 bases and 6 bases, with 5 bases remaining between them. The CDR3 here is CASSFQAGELFF. In DNA, the CDR3 is TGCGCCAGCAGCTTTCAGGCCGGGGAGCTGTTTTTT.

The J gene is TRBJ2-3, the V gene TRBV5-4; D gene unclear. Trimming shortened V by 8 bases and J by 3 bases, and 10 bases separated the two germline ends. Germline CDR1 and CDR2: SGHNT and YYREEE (reference sequence). The length of the CDR3 is 12 residues. CDR3 coding DNA: TGTGCCAGTACCTCGACAACAGATACGCAGTATTTT. Its translation: CASTSTTDTQYF. The whole variable domain, filled in from reference TRBV5-4 and TRBJ2-3, reads ETGVTQSPTHLIKTRGQQVTLRCSSQSGHNTVSWYQQALGQGPQFIFQYYREEENGRGNFPPRFSGLQFPNYSSELNVNALELDDSALYLCASTSTTDTQYFGPGTRLTVL.

The chain uses TRBV5-1 and TRBJ2-2; TRBD1 is a possible D gene (5 bases). The CDR3 spans 14 residues. Germline-derived CDR1 and CDR2 are SGHRS and YFSETQ. The germline V and J ends were trimmed by 1 base and 3 bases, with 7 bases remaining between them. CDR3 bases: TGCGCCAGCAGCTTGACAGGCTACACCGGGGAGCTGTTTTTT. Translation: CASSLTGYTGELFF.

The chain couples TRBV6-6 to TRBJ1-1, with D hard to call. V lost 6 bases and J lost 1, with 9 bases in between. The CDR3 sequence is 13 residues long. The germline V gene has CDR1 MNHNY and CDR2 SVGAGI (reference sequence). The CDR3 sequence: CASSFTENTEAFF. CDR3 bases: TGTGCCAGCAGCTTCACAGAGAACACTGAAGCTTTCTTT.

The V call is TRBV5-1, the J call TRBJ2-5; TRBD1 agrees at 9 bases. Germline V lookup: CDR1 SGHRS, CDR2 YFSETQ. This CDR3 has 15 amino acids. Trimming at V came to 4 bases and at J to 0 bases, leaving 4 bases not matched to a gene. CDR3 region: CASSPGQGDQETQYF. The CDR3 nucleotides are TGCGCCAGCAGCCCGGGACAGGGAGACCAAGAGACCCAGTACTTC.